This TCR beta chain was obtained from a study of T cell repertoires in cytomegalovirus infection. TCRdb reanalysed the reads using MiXCR and keeps one entry per CDR3 protein. Of some 800,000 distinct CDR3 sequences in the sample, around a third were seen once. The CDR3 has 15 residues. The ends lost 5 bases at V and 3 bases at J; junction bases unmatched: 7. Germline-derived CDR1 and CDR2 are MNHEY and SVGEGT. Findings and limits, study-wide: Dominating the ex vivo response were TCR beta clonotypes that were CMV-specific and HLA-C-restricted.

Note on this clonotype: Antigen unknown.

The sequencing used cultured CD8+ T cells from PBMCs, collected from culture after CMV antigen stimulation. The TCR was taken from a human donor in good health (CMV status not recorded). Some clones in this sample may be carry-over from other donors' samples. The chain links TRBV6-2 or TRBV6-3 to TRBJ1-2, with TRBD1 matching 9 bases. CDR3 residues: CASSTAGTGYYGYTF. The CDR3 DNA reads TGTGCCAGCAGTACCGCCGGGACAGGGTACTATGGCTACACCTTC.